The 28 T cell receptor beta chains given below trace back to one sample, sequenced in a study of tumor-infiltrating lymphocytes in primary liver carcinoma. The study co-extracted DNA and RNA from 20-30 mg of unsorted bulk tissue. The researchers produced TCR beta cDNA from approximately 0.45 ug total RNA with a constant-region primer. Slightly modified ARM-PCR, run as three nested multiplex PCR rounds, produced the TCR beta libraries. TRBV1-TRBV30 forward primers paired with a C-beta reverse primer drove the first two PCR rounds, about 10 cycles each. TCRdb analysed the multiplex PCR reads with MiXCR anew, one entry per CDR3 protein. The sample has roughly 22,000 distinct CDR3 sequences; approximately 80% are singletons. The specimen sequenced was liver tumor tissue from sampling region 2. Stated subset: tumor region T2, inferior pole. The origin of the receptors is a woman aged 30 to 39 with primary liver carcinoma and hepatitis B virus infection.

This clonotype was counted a single time. One end of the junction fails to match germline, which may point to a read error. CDR3 amino acids: CDSSFPKQGRLTDTQYF. In nucleotides, the CDR3 is TGTGACAGCAGTTTCCCAAAACAGGGGCGATTGACAGATACGCAGTATTTT. The chain carries TRBV28 and TRBJ2-3, with 7 bases aligning to TRBD1. The CDR3 sequence is 17 residues long. Germline V lookup: CDR1 MDHEN, CDR2 SYDVKM.

This clonotype was seen a single time. At one of its ends the junction is not consistent with the germline gene, which may arise from a read error. The chain couples TRBV11-3 to TRBJ2-2; 15 bases are shared with TRBD2. The germline gives CDR1 SGHNT, CDR2 YENEEA. CDR3 size: 20 residues. The CDR3 region has the DNA TGTGCCAACAGCTTACGCCGGACTAGCGGGAGGGCAGGAAAGGGCGAGGAGCTGTTTTTT. This codes for CANSLRRTSGRAGKGEELFF.

As for this clonotype: A much larger clone lies one base from this, so it may be a read error. The chain carries TRBV4-3 and TRBJ2-5; 8 bases fit TRBD2. CDR1 is LGHNA and CDR2 is YSLEER in the germline V gene. This CDR3 region has 18 residues. V dropped 3 bases and J dropped 5; count of bases not matched to a gene: 17. The DNA for the CDR3 is TGCGCCAGCAGCCATGATCCCTGGGGTAGCGGGACTGTTGAGACCCAGTACTTC. This translates into CASSHDPWGSGTVETQYF.

This chain uses TRBV12-3 or TRBV12-4 with TRBJ2-1, with D hard to call. This CDR3 has 13 amino acids. V was pared by 10 bases and J by 6 bases, with 16 bases between. In DNA form, the CDR3 reads TGTGCCAACAGCTTAGGGTTATCCAATGAGCAGTTCTTC. Its translation is CANSLGLSNEQFF.

This clonotype was picked up a small number of times. The chain carries TRBV11-2 and TRBJ1-1, with 12 bases aligning to TRBD1. J lost 2 bases, V lost 5 bases, and 18 bases had no gene match. The CDR3 has 20 amino acids. CDR1 and CDR2 (germline): SGHAT, FQNNGV. This CDR3 reads CASSARDRGRKRWNNTEAFF. In nucleotides, the CDR3 is TGTGCCAGCAGCGCACGGGACAGGGGGCGCAAGAGGTGGAATAACACTGAAGCTTTCTTT.

As to this clonotype: The junction departs from the called germline gene at one end, perhaps through a read error. This rearrangement joins TRBV6-2 or TRBV6-3 to TRBJ2-5, with D unresolved. The V gene's germline CDR1 is MNHEY and CDR2 SVGEGT. The CDR3 spans 14 residues. The CDR3 loop is CASTYGPAERTQHF. The CDR3 DNA reads as TGTGCCAGCACTTACGGCCCGGCCGAGCGAACTCAGCACTTC.

The V gene is TRBV28, the J gene TRBJ2-3; D is possibly TRBD1 (5 bases). The DNA end favors TRBJ1-5, so the J call may be wrong. In germline, CDR1 is MDHEN, CDR2 SYDVKM. CDR3 length equals 16 residues. In DNA form, the CDR3 reads TGTGCCAGCAGAACCGGGGCGGGAGGGCCTACAGATACGCAGCATTTT. Translated, it gives CASRTGAGGPTDTQHF.

In the case of this clonotype: A junction boundary mismatches the germline segment, possibly from a read error. The genes are TRBV4-3 and TRBJ2-1; D ambiguous. This CDR3 has 14 residues. The germline gives CDR1 LGHNA, CDR2 YSLEER. The CDR3 coding sequence is TGTGCCAGCATCCACACAGAGTTGGTTAATGAACAGTTCTTC. This encodes CASIHTELVNEQFF.

Concerning this clonotype itself: A much larger clonotype is one base distant, so this may be a read error. The chain recombines TRBV29-1 with TRBJ2-5; possibly TRBD2 for D (6 bases). CDR3 length: 13 residues. Germline V gene lookup returns CDR1 SQVTM and CDR2 ANQGSEA. CDR3: CSVEGLNEDTQYF. CDR3 nucleotide sequence: TGCAGCGTTGAGGGACTTAACGAAGATACCCAGTACTTC.

This clonotype was seen a handful of times. The junction departs from the called germline gene at one end, perhaps through a read error. The genes are TRBV6-1 and TRBJ1-2; D is unresolved. The CDR3 sequence is 18 residues long. Looked up from germline, CDR1 is MNHNS and CDR2 is SASEGT. Written as DNA, the CDR3 is TGTGCCAGCGGTGAACGGTTCATGGACCTTAGACCTAACTATGGCTACACCTTC. It encodes CASGERFMDLRPNYGYTF.

This clonotype counts as medium-sized. V gene TRBV6-1 combines with J gene TRBJ2-4; D perhaps matches TRBD2 (6 bases). V was shortened by 10 bases and J by 0 bases, with 22 bases between the two germline ends. This CDR3 is built from 17 residues. The germline gives CDR1 MNHNS, CDR2 SASEGT. CDR3 loop: CATCGRRVLVAKNIQYF. CDR3 DNA sequence: TGTGCCACTTGTGGGCGGAGGGTCCTGGTAGCCAAAAACATTCAGTACTTC.

As concerns this clonotype: An end of the junction does not agree with germline; a read error may underlie this. The gene calls are TRBV10-2 and TRBJ2-1; D gene unclear. Germline V gene data show CDR1 as WSHSY and CDR2 as SAAADI. The CDR3 is made up of 16 amino acids. CDR3 sequence reads: CASSLLVGVTYSEQFF. The DNA of the CDR3 is TGCGCAAGCAGCCTCCTAGTGGGCGTCACCTACAGTGAGCAGTTCTTC.

A word on this clonotype: Relative to the germline gene, one junction end is altered; a read error may explain this. The gene calls are TRBV6-5 and TRBJ2-5; TRBD1 agrees at 10 bases. CDR3 length: 13 residues. The germline CDR1 and CDR2 sequences are MNHEY and SVGAGI. CDR3 in amino acids: CASSTDRGLSRYF. In DNA, the CDR3 is TGTGCCAGCAGTACCGACAGGGGGCTATCCCGGTATTTC.

Note on this clonotype: The CDR3 end shows no conserved phenylalanine or tryptophan, and so a read error is likely. The chain is built from TRBV4-3 and TRBJ2-1; the D is unclear. Germline V gives CDR1 LGHNA, CDR2 YSLEER. This CDR3 region has 15 residues. V was cut by 1 base and J by 12 bases, with 19 bases left in between. The CDR3 loop is CASSQGMKGYGGQFL. Written as DNA, the CDR3 is TGCGCCAGCAGCCAAGGCATGAAAGGGTACGGTGGGCAGTTCTTA.

In regard to this clonotype: A read error may account for a junction end that differs from germline. This chain links TRBV12-3 or TRBV12-4 with TRBJ2-1, with 8 bases identical to TRBD2. The CDR3 totals 18 residues. In nucleotides, the CDR3 is TGTGCCAGCAGTCCTAGGGGAGCGGGAGAAGGCTCCTACACTGAGCAGTTCTTT. It translates to CASSPRGAGEGSYTEQFF.

The V gene is TRBV11-2, the J gene TRBJ2-2; a weak D match, TRBD2 (6 bases). Germline V lookup: CDR1 SGHAT, CDR2 FQNNGV. This CDR3 is 18 amino acids long. Trimming shortened V by 4 bases and J by 1 base, and 19 bases separated the two germline ends. CDR3: CASSSLRVGGLNTGELFF. CDR3 nucleotide sequence: TGTGCCAGCAGCTCTCTCCGAGTGGGAGGCCTGAACACCGGGGAGCTGTTTTTT. The whole variable domain, filled in from reference TRBV11-2 and TRBJ2-2, reads EAGVAQSPRYKIIEKRQSVAFWCNPISGHATLYWYQQILGQGPKLLIQFQNNGVVDDSQLPKDRFSAERLKGVDSTLKIQPAKLEDSAVYLCASSSLRVGGLNTGELFFGEGSRLTVL.

This clonotype was found many times. The genes are TRBV11-1 and TRBJ2-3, with 7 bases matching TRBD1. Germline lookup yields CDR1 SGHAT and CDR2 FQDESV (reference sequence). V lost 1 base and J lost 6; bases outside the gene matches: 7. The CDR3 runs to 15 residues. In DNA form, the CDR3 reads TGTGCCAGCAGCTTAGGAAGGGGGCGCGTGGATACGCAGTATTTT. Its protein is CASSLGRGRVDTQYF. Full variable domain (remainder filled in from reference TRBV11-1 and TRBJ2-3): EAEVAQSPRYKITEKSQAVAFWCDPISGHATLYWYRQILGQGPELLVQFQDESVVDDSQLPKDRFSAERLKGVDSTLKIQPAELGDSAMYLCASSLGRGRVDTQYFGPGTRLTVL.

This chain connects TRBV28 to TRBJ2-3; possibly TRBD2 for D (6 bases). Germline CDR1 reads MDHEN; CDR2 reads SYDVKM. The CDR3 loop spans 14 amino acids. Between the trimmed V and J ends, which lost 5 bases and 6 bases, there was a span of 15 bases. CDR3 bases: TGTGCCAGCAGTAAGGCGGGACCACGGGATACGCAGTATTTT. Translating gives CASSKAGPRDTQYF.

As for this clonotype: One end of the junction does not line up with germline, which may come from a read error. J is TRBJ2-5 and V is TRBV11-2; D is possibly TRBD2 (6 bases). The CDR3 runs 14 residues. Per the germline V gene, CDR1 is SGHAT and CDR2 is FQNNGV. The CDR3 DNA reads as TGTGCCAGTAGCTCCCTGGGGAGCTGGGAGGCTCAGTACTTC. This sequence encodes CASSSLGSWEAQYF.

As concerns this clonotype: The junction and the germline gene differ at one end; a read error may be behind it. The chain recombines TRBV5-4 with TRBJ1-2; D unclear. The CDR3 runs to 13 residues. CDR1 is SGHNT, CDR2 YYREEE, per germline (reference sequence). CDR3 amino acids: CASSPFHDHGYTF. The CDR3 DNA sequence: TGTGCCAGCAGCCCATTCCACGACCATGGCTACACTTTT.

This clonotype was observed once. The CDR3 end shows no conserved phenylalanine or tryptophan, and so a read error is likely. J is TRBJ2-2 and V is TRBV11-1; D perhaps matches TRBD2 (5 bases). CDR3 length equals 13 residues. Germline CDR1 SGHAT, CDR2 FQDESV (reference sequence). V dropped 2 bases and J dropped 7 bases, with 8 bases sitting between them. In DNA form, the CDR3 reads TGTGCCAGCAGCTTACTAGCAGGCGGGGAGCTGTTTCTT. It specifies CASSLLAGGELFL.

The V and J genes are TRBV11-2 and TRBJ1-6; tentatively, D is TRBD1 (6 bases). CDR3 length: 15 residues. The V end lost 0 bases, the J end lost 7 bases, and 10 bases lay between the germline ends. From germline, CDR1 is SGHAT and CDR2 FQNNGV. CDR3 loop: CASSLDPGANSPLHF. The CDR3 region has the DNA TGTGCCAGCAGCTTAGACCCGGGGGCCAATTCACCCCTCCACTTT.

The V call is TRBV28, the J call TRBJ2-3, with D unresolved. Trimming took off 3 bases at V and 14 bases at J, with 15 bases between the two ends. The CDR3 runs 12 residues. The germline gives CDR1 MDHEN, CDR2 SYDVKM. CDR3 DNA: TGTGCCAGCAGTTTGAGTCGAGATACATGGTATTTT. It translates to CASSLSRDTWYF.

With respect to this clonotype: One end of the junction fails to match germline, which may point to a read error. The chain combines TRBV6-5 with TRBJ1-2; no definite D call. This CDR3 region has 13 residues. CDR1 is MNHEY, CDR2 SVGAGI, per germline. The CDR3 spells CASGGTVNHGYTF. The CDR3 DNA reads as TGTGCCAGCGGTGGAACGGTTAACCATGGTTACACCTTC.

To note about this clonotype: The junction differs from germline at one of its ends, possibly a read error. The V call is TRBV29-1, the J call TRBJ1-1; 7 nucleotides align to TRBD1. CDR3 length: 12 residues. Germline V gene lookup returns CDR1 SQVTM and CDR2 ANQGSEA. CDR3: CKVETGSTEASF. The CDR3 coding sequence is TGCAAGGTCGAGACAGGGAGCACTGAAGCTTCCTTT.

In the case of this clonotype: Since no conserved phenylalanine or tryptophan closes the CDR3, a read error is the likely cause. No DNA is shown, since the ends of the CDR3 on it are uncertain; the CDR3 is the one TCRdb lists. The chain uses TRBV29-1 and TRBJ1-1; no check of the table's D call, TRBD1, against the DNA was made. Germline assignment: CDR1 SQVTM and CDR2 ANQGSEA. The CDR3 has 12 amino acids, counting both end residues. CDR3 residues: CSAETGSTEALI.

A remark on this clonotype: One end of the junction varies from germline; a read error may be responsible. V usage is TRBV4-1 and J usage is TRBJ2-3; D unresolved. The CDR3 consists of 15 residues. Germline CDR1 reads MGHRA; CDR2 reads YSYEKL. DNA of the CDR3: TGCACCAGCAGCCAAGGTCCAGTCCAAGGAGATACGCGGTATTTT. This translates into CTSSQGPVQGDTRYF.

A word on this clonotype: One end of the junction is discordant with germline, which a read error may explain. The rearrangement links TRBV10-3 to TRBJ2-1, with a possible D match to TRBD2 (5 bases). CDR1 ENHRY and CDR2 SYGVKD come from the germline V gene. The CDR3 has 14 amino acids. CDR3 sequence: CAISPAATRDDQLF. The CDR3 region has the DNA TGTGCCATCAGTCCCGCGGCGACCCGGGATGATCAGTTATTC.